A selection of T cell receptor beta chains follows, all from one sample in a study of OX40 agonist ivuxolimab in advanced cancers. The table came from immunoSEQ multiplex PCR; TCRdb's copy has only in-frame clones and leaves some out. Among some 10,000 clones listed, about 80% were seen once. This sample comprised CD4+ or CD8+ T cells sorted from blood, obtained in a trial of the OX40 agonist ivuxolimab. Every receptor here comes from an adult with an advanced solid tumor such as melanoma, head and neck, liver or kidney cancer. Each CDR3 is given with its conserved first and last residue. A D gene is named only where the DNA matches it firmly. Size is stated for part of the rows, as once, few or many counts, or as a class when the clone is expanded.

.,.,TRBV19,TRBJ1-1,CASSIWARGLNTEAFF,TGTGCCAGTAGTATTTGGGCCCGGGGCCTGAACACTGAAGCTTTCTTT
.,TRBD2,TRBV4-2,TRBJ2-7,CASSQASGTSGVYEQYF,TGTGCCAGCAGCCAAGCTTCCGGGACTAGCGGAGTATACGAGCAGTACTTC
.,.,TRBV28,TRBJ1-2,CASSPRSSYGYTF,TGTGCCAGCAGCCCACGGTCGTCCTATGGCTACACCTTC
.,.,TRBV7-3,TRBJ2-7,CASSLEGPPYEQYF,TGTGCCAGCAGCCTTGAAGGGCCGCCCTACGAGCAGTACTTC
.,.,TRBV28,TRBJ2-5,CASSLGPKVGDF,TGTGCCAGCAGTTTAGGCCCCAAGGTGGGGGACTTC
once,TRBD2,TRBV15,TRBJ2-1,CATSRDSGNTQEQFF,TGTGCCACCAGCAGAGATAGCGGGAACACACAAGAGCAGTTCTTC
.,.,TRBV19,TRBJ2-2,CAAEVGDTGELFF,TGTGCCGCTGAGGTGGGGGACACCGGGGAGCTGTTTTTT
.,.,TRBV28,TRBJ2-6,CASSFSEISGANVLTF,TGTGCCAGCAGTTTTTCAGAGATCTCTGGGGCCAACGTCCTGACTTTC
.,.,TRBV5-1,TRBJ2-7,CASSLAFGTAYEQYF,TGCGCCAGCAGCTTGGCCTTTGGGACCGCCTACGAGCAGTACTTC
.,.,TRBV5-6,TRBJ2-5,CASSLGASARGETQYF,TGTGCCAGCAGCTTAGGAGCCTCAGCGAGGGGAGAGACCCAGTACTTC
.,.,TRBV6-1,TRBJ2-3,CATRLTDTQYF,TGTGCCACCCGTTTAACAGATACGCAGTATTTT
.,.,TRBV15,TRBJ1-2,CATSRGRGGGYTF,TGTGCCACCAGCAGAGGGCGAGGAGGTGGCTACACCTTC
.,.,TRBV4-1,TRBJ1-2,CASSQGGLSNYGYTF,TGCGCCAGCAGCCAAGGCGGGCTGAGTAACTATGGCTACACCTTC
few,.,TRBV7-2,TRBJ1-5,CASSPPEFGNQPQHF,TGTGCCAGCAGCCCCCCGGAGTTCGGCAATCAGCCCCAGCATTTT
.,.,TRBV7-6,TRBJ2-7,CASSLQGYEQYF,TGTGCCAGCAGCCTGCAGGGCTACGAGCAGTACTTC
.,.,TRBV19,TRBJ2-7,CASSIGLLYEQYF,TGTGCCAGTAGTATAGGACTACTCTACGAGCAGTACTTC
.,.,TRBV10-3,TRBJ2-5,CAISIRDGQETQYF,TGTGCCATCAGTATTCGGGACGGCCAAGAGACCCAGTACTTC
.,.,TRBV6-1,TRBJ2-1,CASRLYNEQFF,TGTGCCAGCAGGTTATACAATGAGCAGTTCTTC
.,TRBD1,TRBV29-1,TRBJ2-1,CSAVTGLNEQFF,TGCAGCGCCGTGACAGGGTTAAATGAGCAGTTCTTC
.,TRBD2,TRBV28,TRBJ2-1,CASSPNPSTSGAWSYNEQFF,TGTGCCAGCAGTCCTAACCCCTCGACTAGCGGGGCATGGTCCTACAATGAGCAGTTCTTC
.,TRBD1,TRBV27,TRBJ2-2,CASSSGTGGVGLFF,TGTGCCAGCAGCTCCGGGACAGGGGGGGTAGGGCTGTTTTTT
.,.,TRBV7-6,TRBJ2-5,CASSWEAAGALDETQYF,TGTGCCAGCAGCTGGGAAGCGGCAGGAGCTTTGGATGAGACCCAGTACTTC
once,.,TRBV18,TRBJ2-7,CASSLGGSYEQYF,TGTGCCAGCTCTCTGGGGGGATCCTACGAGCAGTACTTC
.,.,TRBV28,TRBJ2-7,CASGEQYF,TGTGCGTCGGGGGAGCAGTACTTC
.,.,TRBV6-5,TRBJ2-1,CASSYLGNNEQFF,TGTGCCAGCAGTTACCTGGGTAACAATGAGCAGTTCTTC
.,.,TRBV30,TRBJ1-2,CALGGEQGNYGYTF,TGTGCCTTGGGAGGGGAGCAGGGGAACTATGGCTACACCTTC
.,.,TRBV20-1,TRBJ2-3,CSQGGVNTQYF,TGCAGTCAGGGGGGGGTTAATACGCAGTATTTT
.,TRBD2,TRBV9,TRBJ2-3,CASRSGSQEADTQYF,TGTGCCAGCAGAAGCGGGAGCCAAGAGGCAGATACGCAGTATTTT
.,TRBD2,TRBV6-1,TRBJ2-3,CASSEVSGEYYTDTQYF,TGTGCCAGCAGTGAAGTAAGCGGGGAGTACTACACAGATACGCAGTATTTT
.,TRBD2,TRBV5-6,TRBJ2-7,CASSFSAGGLSEQYF,TGTGCCAGCAGCTTTTCCGCGGGAGGGTTATCGGAGCAGTACTTC
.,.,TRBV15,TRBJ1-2,CATSRDSSEAFGYTF,TGTGCCACCAGCAGAGATTCCTCGGAAGCTTTCGGCTACACCTTC
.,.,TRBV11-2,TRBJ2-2,CASSRRGNTGELFF,TGTGCCAGCAGCAGAAGAGGGAACACCGGGGAGCTGTTTTTT
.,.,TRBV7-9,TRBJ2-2,CASSRLQGNTGELFF,TGTGCCAGCAGCCGATTACAGGGGAACACCGGGGAGCTGTTTTTT
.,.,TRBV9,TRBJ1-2,CASSARDAGYTF,TGTGCCAGCAGCGCCCGCGACGCTGGCTACACCTTC
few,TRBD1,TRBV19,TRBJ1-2,CASSFFETGVFYGYTF,TGTGCCAGTAGTTTTTTTGAGACAGGGGTCTTCTATGGCTACACCTTC
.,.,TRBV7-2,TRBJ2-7,CASGSQKHYEQYF,TGTGCCAGCGGGTCTCAAAAACATTACGAGCAGTACTTC